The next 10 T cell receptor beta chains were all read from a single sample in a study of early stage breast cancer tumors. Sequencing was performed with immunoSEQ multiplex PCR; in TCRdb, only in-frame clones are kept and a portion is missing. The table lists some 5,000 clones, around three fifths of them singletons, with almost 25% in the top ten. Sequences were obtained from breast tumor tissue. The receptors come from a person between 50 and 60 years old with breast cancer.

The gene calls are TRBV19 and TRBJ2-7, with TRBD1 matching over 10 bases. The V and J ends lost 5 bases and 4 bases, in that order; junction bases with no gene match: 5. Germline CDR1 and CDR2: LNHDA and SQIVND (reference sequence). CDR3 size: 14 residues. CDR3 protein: CASSDRDRGYEQYF. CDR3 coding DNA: TGTGCCAGTAGTGACCGGGACAGGGGATACGAGCAGTACTTC.

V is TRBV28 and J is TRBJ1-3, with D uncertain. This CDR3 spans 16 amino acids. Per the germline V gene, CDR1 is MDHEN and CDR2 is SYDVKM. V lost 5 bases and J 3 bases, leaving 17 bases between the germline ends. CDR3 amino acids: CASSPPGHKSGNTIYF. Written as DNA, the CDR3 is TGTGCCAGCAGTCCCCCAGGTCACAAAAGTGGAAACACCATATATTTT.

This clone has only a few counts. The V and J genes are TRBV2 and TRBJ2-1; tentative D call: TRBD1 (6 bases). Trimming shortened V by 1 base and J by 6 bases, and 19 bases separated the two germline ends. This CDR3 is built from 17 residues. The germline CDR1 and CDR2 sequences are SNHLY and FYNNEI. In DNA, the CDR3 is TGTGCCAGCAGTGAAGGGGTGGGGGCCCTGGGTAGCAATGAGCAGTTCTTC. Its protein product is CASSEGVGALGSNEQFF.

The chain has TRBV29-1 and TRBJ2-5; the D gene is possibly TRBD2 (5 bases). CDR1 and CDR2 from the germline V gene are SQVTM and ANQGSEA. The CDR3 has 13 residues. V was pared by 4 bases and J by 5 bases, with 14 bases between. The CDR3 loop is CSVGASSGETQYF. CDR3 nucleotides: TGCAGCGTTGGGGCTAGCTCGGGGGAGACCCAGTACTTC.

The DNA of the CDR3 is TGTGCCAGCAGCTTGGCCCGGGCAGTTGGAAACACCATATATTTT. This encodes CASSLARAVGNTIYF. V usage is TRBV5-5 and J usage is TRBJ1-3; D unresolved. Germline values: CDR1 SGHKS, CDR2 YYEKEE (reference sequence). CDR3 length: 15 residues. Trimming took off 0 bases at V and 3 bases at J, with 10 bases between the two ends.

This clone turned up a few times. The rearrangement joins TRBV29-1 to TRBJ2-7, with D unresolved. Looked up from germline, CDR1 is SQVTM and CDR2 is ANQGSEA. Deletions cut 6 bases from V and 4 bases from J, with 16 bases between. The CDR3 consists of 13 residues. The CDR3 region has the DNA TGCAGCGTACTACCTCCGTCGTCTTACGAGCAGTACTTC. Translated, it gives CSVLPPSSYEQYF.

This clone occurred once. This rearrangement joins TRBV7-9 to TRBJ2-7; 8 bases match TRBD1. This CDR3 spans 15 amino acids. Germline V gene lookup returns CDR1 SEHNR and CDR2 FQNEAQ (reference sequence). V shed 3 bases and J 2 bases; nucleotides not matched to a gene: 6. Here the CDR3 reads CASSFGDRWAYEQYF. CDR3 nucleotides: TGTGCCAGCAGCTTTGGGGACAGGTGGGCCTACGAGCAGTACTTC.

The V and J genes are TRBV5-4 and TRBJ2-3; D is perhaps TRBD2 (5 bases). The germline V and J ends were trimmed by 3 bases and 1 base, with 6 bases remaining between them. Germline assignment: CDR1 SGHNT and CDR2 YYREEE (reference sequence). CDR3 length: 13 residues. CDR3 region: CASSWGGTDTQYF. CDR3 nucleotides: TGTGCCAGCAGCTGGGGAGGCACAGATACGCAGTATTTT.

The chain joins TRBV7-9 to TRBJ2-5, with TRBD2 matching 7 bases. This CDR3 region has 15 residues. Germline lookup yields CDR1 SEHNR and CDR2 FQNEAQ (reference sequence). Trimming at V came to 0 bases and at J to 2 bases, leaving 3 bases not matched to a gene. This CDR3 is CASSLARAGQETQYF. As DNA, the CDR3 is TGTGCCAGCAGCTTAGCTCGAGCGGGGCAAGAGACCCAGTACTTC.

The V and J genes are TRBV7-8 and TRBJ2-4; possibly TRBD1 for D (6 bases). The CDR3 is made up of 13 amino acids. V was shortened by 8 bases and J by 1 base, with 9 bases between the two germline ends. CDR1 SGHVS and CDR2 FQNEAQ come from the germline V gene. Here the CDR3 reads CASAQGAKNIQYF. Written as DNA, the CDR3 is TGTGCCAGCGCGCAGGGGGCCAAAAACATTCAGTACTTC.